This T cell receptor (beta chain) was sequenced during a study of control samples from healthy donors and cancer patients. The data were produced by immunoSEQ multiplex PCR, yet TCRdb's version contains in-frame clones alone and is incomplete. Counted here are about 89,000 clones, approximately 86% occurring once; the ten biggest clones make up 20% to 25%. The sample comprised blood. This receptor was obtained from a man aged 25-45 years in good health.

The CDR3 nucleotides read TGTGCCAGCAGCGTCGACAGGGGGCCCTACGAGCAGTACTTC. This gives the protein CASSVDRGPYEQYF. The rearrangement joins TRBV11-2 to TRBJ2-7; the match to TRBD1 covers 10 bases. The CDR3 consists of 14 residues. V was clipped by 5 bases and J by 2 bases; unmatched bases: 3. CDR1 and CDR2 (germline): SGHAT, FQNNGV.